This TCR beta chain originates from a study of blood T cell repertoires in COVID-19. Across the whole study: Sites across the United States, Italy and Spain contributed samples from acute and convalescent COVID-19. Nucleic acid was either cDNA or gDNA, and it came from T cells, B-cell-depleted T cells, or PBMCs.

Under the authors' procedure: How many nucleated cells were present was estimated from reference gene primer amplification. The assay was immunoSEQ multiplex PCR, and TCRdb's table has in-frame clones only and misses some. V and J calls and clone size are copied from that table; D and trimming were computed from the DNA. The sample consists of roughly 150,000 clones, under 95% of them appearing once. The V end lost 2 bases, the J end lost 8 bases, and 17 bases lay between the germline ends. This CDR3 region has 15 residues. CDR1 is SGHRS and CDR2 is YFSETQ in the germline V gene. Material: peripheral blood. The sequence was collected from a man younger than 35 with acute or convalescent COVID-19. This chain connects TRBV5-1 to TRBJ2-1; TRBD2 might be the D (5 bases). In DNA, the CDR3 is TGCGCCAGCAGCTTCGGGGTATCCCCACTGGATGAGCAGTTCTTC. Translation gives CASSFGVSPLDEQFF.